This TCR beta chain was captured by sequencing in a study of blood T cell repertoires in COVID-19. The V and J ends lost 2 bases and 4 bases, in that order; junction bases with no gene match: 4. Germline V gene sequence: CDR1 SGHNT, CDR2 YYREEE (reference sequence). The CDR3 spans 15 residues. Per the authors' pipeline: Estimated nucleated cell counts came from reference gene primer amplification. Libraries were prepared by immunoSEQ multiplex PCR; TCRdb keeps only in-frame clonotypes and omits some of them. V and J calls and clone size come straight from that table; D and trimming were deduced from the DNA. The table shows more than 150,000 clones, with less than 85% occurring only once.

The V and J genes are TRBV5-4 and TRBJ2-1; TRBD2 agrees at 9 bases. This clonotype originated in a man in his fifties who had recovered from COVID-19. Sequenced sample: peripheral blood. CDR3 nucleotides: TGTGCCAGCAGCTTAGGACTAGCGAGTTACAATGAGCAGTTCTTC. This translates into CASSLGLASYNEQFF. The full variable domain, with the rest looked up from reference TRBV5-4 and TRBJ2-1, is ETGVTQSPTHLIKTRGQQVTLRCSSQSGHNTVSWYQQALGQGPQFIFQYYREEENGRGNFPPRFSGLQFPNYSSELNVNALELDDSALYLCASSLGLASYNEQFFGPGTRLTVL.